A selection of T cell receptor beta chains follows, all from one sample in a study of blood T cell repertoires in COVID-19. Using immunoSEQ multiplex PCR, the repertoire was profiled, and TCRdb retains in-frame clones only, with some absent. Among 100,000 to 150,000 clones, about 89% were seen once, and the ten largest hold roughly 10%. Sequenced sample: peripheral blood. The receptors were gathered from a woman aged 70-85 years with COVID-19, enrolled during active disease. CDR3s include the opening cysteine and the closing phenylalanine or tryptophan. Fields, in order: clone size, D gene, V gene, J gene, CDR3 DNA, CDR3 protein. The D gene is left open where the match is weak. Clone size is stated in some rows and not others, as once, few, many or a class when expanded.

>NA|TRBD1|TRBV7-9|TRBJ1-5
TGTGCCAGCAGCCAGGGGGCCAAACAGCCCCAGCATTTT
CASSQGAKQPQHF
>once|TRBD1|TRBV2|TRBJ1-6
TGTGCCAGCAGTTCGACAGGGGTCTATTCACCCCTCCACTTT
CASSSTGVYSPLHF
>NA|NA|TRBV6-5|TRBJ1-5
TGTGCCAGCAGTTTTACAGGGATTCAGCCCCAGCATTTT
CASSFTGIQPQHF
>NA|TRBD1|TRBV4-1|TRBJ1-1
TGCGCCAGCGGTCTTTGGGACAGGATGAACACTGAAGCTTTCTTT
CASGLWDRMNTEAFF
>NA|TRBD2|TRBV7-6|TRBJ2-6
TGTGCCAGCAGCCGCGGGAGCTCTGGGGCCAACGTCCTGACTTTC
CASSRGSSGANVLTF
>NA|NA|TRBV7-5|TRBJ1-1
TGTGTCAGAAGGCAGGGCGCCGGAGTGGAGCTGAACACTGAAGCTTTCTTT
CVRRQGAGVELNTEAFF
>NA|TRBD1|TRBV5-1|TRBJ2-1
TGCGCCAGCAGCGAGGGCCAGGGGGCCCACAATGAGCAGTTCTTC
CASSEGQGAHNEQFF
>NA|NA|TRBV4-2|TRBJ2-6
TGTGCCAGCAGCCAGGCTTTAGCTTTCGCTGGGGCCAACGTCCTGACTTTC
CASSQALAFAGANVLTF
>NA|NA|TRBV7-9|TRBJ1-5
TGTGCCAGCAGCTTTTATGAGGGTCAGCCCCAGCATTTT
CASSFYEGQPQHF
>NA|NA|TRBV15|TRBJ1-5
TGTGCCACCAGCAGACCAAAGGACAGCCATAGCAATCAGCCCCAGCATTTT
CATSRPKDSHSNQPQHF
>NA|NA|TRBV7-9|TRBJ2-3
TGTGCCAGCAGCTTCTCAGTAGCCGCCGGGACAGATACGCAGTATTTT
CASSFSVAAGTDTQYF
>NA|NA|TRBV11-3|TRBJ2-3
TGTGCCAGCAGCTTAGCCTTAACAGATACGCAGTATTTT
CASSLALTDTQYF
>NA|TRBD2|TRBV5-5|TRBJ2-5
TGTGCCAGCAGCTTGGCCCCAGCGGGGGTCGGAGAGACCCAGTACTTC
CASSLAPAGVGETQYF
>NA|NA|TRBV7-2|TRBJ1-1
TGTGCCAGCAGCCGAACAGCCTACACTGAAGCTTTCTTT
CASSRTAYTEAFF
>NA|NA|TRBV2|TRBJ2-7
TGTGCCAGCAGTGTAGAGTTGTACGAGCAGTACTTC
CASSVELYEQYF
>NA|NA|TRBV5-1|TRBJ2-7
TGCGCCAGCAGCTTGGCCCGGGGATCCGCGATCGAGCAGTACTTC
CASSLARGSAIEQYF
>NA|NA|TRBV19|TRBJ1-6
TGTGCCAGTAGTCCCACAGGGAACTCACCCCTCCACTTT
CASSPTGNSPLHF
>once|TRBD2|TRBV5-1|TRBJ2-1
TGCGCCAGCAGCTTGGCAAGCGGGGGGGACAATGAGCAGTTCTTC
CASSLASGGDNEQFF
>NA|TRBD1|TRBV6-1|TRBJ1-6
TGTGCCAGCAGTGACAATTGGACAGGGGGTGATTCACCCCTCCACTTT
CASSDNWTGGDSPLHF
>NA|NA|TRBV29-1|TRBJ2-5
TGCAGCGTTGATGAGGGGGAAGAGACCCAGTACTTC
CSVDEGEETQYF
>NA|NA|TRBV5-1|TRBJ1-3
TGCGCCAGCAGCTCGGGAGGCGAGGGAAACACCATATATTTT
CASSSGGEGNTIYF
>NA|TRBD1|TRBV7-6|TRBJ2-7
TGTGCCAGCAGCTTAGGGGACAGGGACGGCTACGAGCAGTACTTC
CASSLGDRDGYEQYF